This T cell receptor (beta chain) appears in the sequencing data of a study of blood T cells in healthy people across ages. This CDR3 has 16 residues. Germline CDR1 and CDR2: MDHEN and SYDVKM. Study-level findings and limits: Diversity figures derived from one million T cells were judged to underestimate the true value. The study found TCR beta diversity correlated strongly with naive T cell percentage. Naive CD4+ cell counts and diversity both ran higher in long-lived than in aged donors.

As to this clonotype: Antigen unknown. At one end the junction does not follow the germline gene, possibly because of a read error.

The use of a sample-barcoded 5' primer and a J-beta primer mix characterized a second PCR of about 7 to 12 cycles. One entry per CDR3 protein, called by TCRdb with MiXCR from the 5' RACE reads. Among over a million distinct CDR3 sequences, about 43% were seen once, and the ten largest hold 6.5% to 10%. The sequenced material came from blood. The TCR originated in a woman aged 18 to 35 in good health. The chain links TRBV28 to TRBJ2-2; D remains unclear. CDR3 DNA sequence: TGTGCCAGCGGAAAACCGAGGCAACTGAACGCCGGGGAGCTGTTTTTT. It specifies CASGKPRQLNAGELFF.